This paragraph reports one T cell receptor (beta chain). At one end, the junction sequence differs from germline, possibly due to a read error. The sample's time point: persistent/refractory GD, antithyroid drugs over 5 years with positive TRAb. PBMCs were the source of the RNA used for TCR sequencing. This sample stems from a study of regulatory T cells in long-lasting Graves disease. About the study: Persistent Graves' disease denoted over 5 years of antithyroid drugs plus positive TSH receptor antibodies.

Relying on iRepertoire HTBI primers and Arm-PCR of CDR3 regions, the team built TCR beta libraries. One entry per CDR3 protein, called by TCRdb with MiXCR from the multiplex PCR reads. The sample carries fewer than 550,000 distinct CDR3 sequences, approximately 21% recorded once. This CDR3 comprises 17 residues. The source was peripheral blood mononuclear cells (PBMCs), collected when the disease was refractory, from a patient treated with antithyroid drugs. The sequence was collected from a female donor with Graves disease. V gene TRBV12-3 or TRBV12-4 combines with J gene TRBJ1-5; D perhaps matches TRBD1 (6 bases). The CDR3 DNA is TGCGCCAGCAGCCCGGAGGTCCGGGGGGGCAGCGATCAGCCCCAGCATTTT. Encoded protein: CASSPEVRGGSDQPQHF.